Here is one TCR beta chain with its context. Measured with immunoSEQ multiplex PCR; TCRdb has only the in-frame clones, and not every one. The sample gives about 97,000 clones, more than 80% of which show up once; about 15% is in the top ten. This specimen comes from a study of graft-versus-host responses after intestinal transplantation. This CDR3 is 14 amino acids long. V gave up 2 bases and J gave up 0 bases, with 7 bases separating them. Germline CDR1 MNHEY, CDR2 SVGAGI. Sample: PBMCs, taken 450 to 460 days after intestinal transplant. This receptor was identified in a human patient who received an intestinal transplant, so some T cells may come from the graft donor. This chain uses TRBV6-5 with TRBJ1-1; no clear D. The CDR3 nucleotides read TGTGCCAGCAGTTACAGGGCCATGAACACTGAAGCTTTCTTT. Protein: CASSYRAMNTEAFF.